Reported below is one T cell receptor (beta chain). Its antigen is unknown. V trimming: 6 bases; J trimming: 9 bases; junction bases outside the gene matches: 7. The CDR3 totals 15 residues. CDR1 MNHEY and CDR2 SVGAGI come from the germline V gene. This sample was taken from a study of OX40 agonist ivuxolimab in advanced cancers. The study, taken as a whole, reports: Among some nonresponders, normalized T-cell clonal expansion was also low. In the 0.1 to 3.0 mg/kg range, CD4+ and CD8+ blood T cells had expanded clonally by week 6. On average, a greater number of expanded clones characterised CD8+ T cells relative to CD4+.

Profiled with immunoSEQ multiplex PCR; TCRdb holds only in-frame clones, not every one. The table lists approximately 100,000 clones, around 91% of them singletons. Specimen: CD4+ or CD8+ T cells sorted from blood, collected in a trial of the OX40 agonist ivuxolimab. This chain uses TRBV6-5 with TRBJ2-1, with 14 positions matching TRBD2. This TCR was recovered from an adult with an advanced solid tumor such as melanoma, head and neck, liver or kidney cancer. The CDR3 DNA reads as TGTGCCAGCAGCCGAGGACTAGCGGGAGGAGGTGAGCAGTTCTTC. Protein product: CASSRGLAGGGEQFF.